The rows below give T cell receptor beta chains drawn from one sample of a study of blood T cell repertoires in COVID-19. Sequencing used immunoSEQ multiplex PCR; TCRdb keeps in-frame clones, though not all of them. The sample gives 65,000 to 90,000 clones, more than 65% of which show up once; under 30% is in the top ten. Material for sequencing was peripheral blood. All receptors derive from a human donor in a cohort sampled during active COVID-19. The CDR3 runs from the conserved cysteine through the conserved F or W. The order of the fields is clone size, V gene, J gene, D gene, CDR3 DNA, CDR3 protein. D genes are given only for firm matches. The size entry is marked missing in some rows and otherwise reads once, few, many or a size class.

few,TRBV14,TRBJ1-2,TRBD1,TGTGCCAGCAGCCAAGACAGGACAGGCTTTTATGGCTACACCTTC,CASSQDRTGFYGYTF
.,TRBV29-1,TRBJ2-7,.,TGCAGCGTCGAATTACAGGGCTACGAGCAGTACTTC,CSVELQGYEQYF
once,TRBV5-1,TRBJ2-1,TRBD2,TGCGCCAGCAGCTTGGGGACTAGAGGGGTGTTAAATGAGCAGTTCTTC,CASSLGTRGVLNEQFF
once,TRBV6-1,TRBJ1-6,TRBD1,TGTGCCAGCAGCACTAAGGGGGCGAGGAATTCACCCCTCCACTTT,CASSTKGARNSPLHF
.,TRBV10-1,TRBJ2-3,.,TGCGCCAGCAGCGCCCGGGGAGCGACTAGCACAGATACGCAGTATTTT,CASSARGATSTDTQYF
few,TRBV5-1,TRBJ1-5,TRBD1,TGCGCCAGCAGCTTGCGGACAGGTGGGGATCAGCCCCAGCATTTT,CASSLRTGGDQPQHF
.,TRBV11-3,TRBJ2-1,TRBD2,TGTGCCAGCAGCTTAGGGGGCGGGGGGCCGACCTACAATGAGCAGTTCTTC,CASSLGGGGPTYNEQFF
.,TRBV28,TRBJ2-7,.,TGTGCCAGCAGTTTGGGAGTTAGCTACGAGCAGTACTTC,CASSLGVSYEQYF
few,TRBV2,TRBJ2-7,TRBD1,TGTGCCAGCACCCCGGACAGGGTGTTCGACGAGCAGTACTTC,CASTPDRVFDEQYF
.,TRBV6-1,TRBJ2-1,TRBD2,TGTGCCAGCAGTGGCTTAGCGGGGGCCCTTTCTTACAATGAGCAGTTCTTC,CASSGLAGALSYNEQFF
.,TRBV6-2/TRBV6-3,TRBJ2-5,.,TGTGCCAGCAGTTACCTACCCCGGGAGACCCAGTACTTC,CASSYLPRETQYF
once,TRBV19,TRBJ2-2,TRBD1,TGTGCCGCTTCCTCAGGGGGCCTCACCGGGGAGCTGTTTTTT,CAASSGGLTGELFF
.,TRBV5-4,TRBJ1-2,TRBD1,TGTGCCAGCAGCACCGGGACAGGATATAAGCTCGAGGGCTACACCTTC,CASSTGTGYKLEGYTF
.,TRBV14,TRBJ2-5,.,TGTGCCAGCAGCCTCGGGATCGCCAGAAAGGAGACCCAGTACTTC,CASSLGIARKETQYF
.,TRBV2,TRBJ1-2,.,TGTGCCACCCGGAAAGGCAGGGTCGATGGCTACACCTTC,CATRKGRVDGYTF
.,TRBV4-1,TRBJ2-3,.,TGCGCCAGCAGCCAAACCCCAAACGGCGGGGATACGCAGTATTTT,CASSQTPNGGDTQYF
.,TRBV7-7,TRBJ2-5,.,TGTGCTAGCAGCGAGGGGTGGGCCCCAGGGGAAGAGACCCAGTACTTC,CASSEGWAPGEETQYF
.,TRBV18,TRBJ2-1,TRBD2,TGTGCCAGCTCACGACTAGCGGGGGTAAACAATGAGCAGTTCTTC,CASSRLAGVNNEQFF
.,TRBV5-1,TRBJ2-6,TRBD1,TGCGCCAGCAGCTTGGGAGGACAGGGGGCGGTTGGGGCCAACGTCCTGACTTTC,CASSLGGQGAVGANVLTF
.,TRBV6-5,TRBJ1-4,.,TGTGCCAGCAGGGACAGAGACAATGAAAAACTGTTTTTT,CASRDRDNEKLFF
once,TRBV20-1,TRBJ1-2,.,TGCAGTGCCGCAGGGAATGGTGGCTACACCTTC,CSAAGNGGYTF
.,TRBV25-1,TRBJ2-5,TRBD1,TGTGCCAGCACTGACAGGGGGCGCACGAAGACCCAGTACTTC,CASTDRGRTKTQYF
.,TRBV6-2/TRBV6-3,TRBJ2-7,TRBD1,TGTGCCAGCAGTTTCAAAGGACAGGGCTACGAGCAGTACTTC,CASSFKGQGYEQYF
.,TRBV9,TRBJ2-7,TRBD1,TGTGCCAGCAGCCCAACAGGGGGGTCTCGAGAGCAGTACTTC,CASSPTGGSREQYF
.,TRBV9,TRBJ1-4,TRBD1,TGTGCCAGCAGCGATGGGACAGGGGATGAAAAACTGTTTTTT,CASSDGTGDEKLFF
once,TRBV5-6,TRBJ2-2,TRBD1,TGTGCCAGCAGCTTGTACGGGACAGGGTACACCGGGGAGCTGTTTTTT,CASSLYGTGYTGELFF
few,TRBV28,TRBJ1-5,.,TGTGCCAGCAGTTTGGGTAGCCATCAGCCCCAGCATTTT,CASSLGSHQPQHF
.,TRBV7-3,TRBJ2-2,.,TGTGCCAGCAGCTTACAGGGAACCGGGGAGCTGTTTTTT,CASSLQGTGELFF
.,TRBV5-1,TRBJ2-7,.,TGCGCCAGCAGCTTGGGGGGGCCCCCCTACGAGCAGTACTTC,CASSLGGPPYEQYF
once,TRBV6-5,TRBJ2-5,TRBD1,TGTGCCAGCAGTTACTTCGACAGGGGCCGCGAGACCCAGTACTTC,CASSYFDRGRETQYF
.,TRBV6-5,TRBJ1-2,.,TGTGCCAGCCAAGGGACAAGGCCGGGTGATCCTGGCTACACCTTC,CASQGTRPGDPGYTF
.,TRBV3-1/TRBV3-2,TRBJ2-5,TRBD2,TGTGCCAGCAGCCGCACTAGCGGGGGGGCCGGGTACCAAGAGACCCAGTACTTC,CASSRTSGGAGYQETQYF
.,TRBV6-1,TRBJ2-1,TRBD1,TGTGCCAGCAGTGAAGTGATCAGGGGGCTCAATGAGCAGTTCTTC,CASSEVIRGLNEQFF
.,TRBV6-5,TRBJ2-1,.,TGTGCCAGCAGTCCTTCACTGGGGAGTGAGCAGTTCTTC,CASSPSLGSEQFF
.,TRBV19,TRBJ1-1,.,TGTGCCAGTAGTATCCGAGGGTTGCGGATGACTGAAGCTTTCTTT,CASSIRGLRMTEAFF
few,TRBV29-1,TRBJ1-1,.,TGCAGCACGCGTGGGAGTGGGCACACTGAAGCTTTCTTT,CSTRGSGHTEAFF
few,TRBV5-1,TRBJ2-5,TRBD1,TGCGCCAGCAGCGGTACAGGGGACCTAAGGACCCAGTACTTC,CASSGTGDLRTQYF
.,TRBV5-1,TRBJ2-5,TRBD1,TGCGCCAGCAGCTTTGGTCAGGGGGTTTGGGAGACCCAGTACTTC,CASSFGQGVWETQYF
.,TRBV7-2,TRBJ2-5,TRBD2,TGTGCCAGCAGCTTAGGTAGTGAGCGGGGGGGCCGTAAGACCCAGTACTTC,CASSLGSERGGRKTQYF
once,TRBV2,TRBJ1-4,.,TGTGCCAGCAGTGTGGCAGGTTTTAATGAAAAACTGTTTTTT,CASSVAGFNEKLFF
.,TRBV20-1,TRBJ1-2,TRBD1,TGCAGTGCTAGTCACACAGGGGGCAGTGGCTACACCTTC,CSASHTGGSGYTF
few,TRBV11-2,TRBJ1-2,.,TGTGCCAGCAGCCACTGGGGGGCGGGAGACTATGGCTACACCTTC,CASSHWGAGDYGYTF
.,TRBV4-2,TRBJ2-2,.,TGTGCCAGCAGCCAGGAGGGGCCGCTGACGAACACCGGGGAGCTGTTTTTT,CASSQEGPLTNTGELFF
few,TRBV27,TRBJ2-6,TRBD1,TGTGCCAGCAGTTCGGGACAGGGGCTATCTGGGGCCAACGTCCTGACTTTC,CASSSGQGLSGANVLTF
.,TRBV5-1,TRBJ2-1,TRBD2,TGCGCCAGCAGCTTGGCGGGGGGGATTGAGCAGTTCTTC,CASSLAGGIEQFF
.,TRBV6-5,TRBJ2-6,.,TGTGCCAGCAGCCCCCCCCGGGGGGCCAACGTCCTGACTTTC,CASSPPRGANVLTF
.,TRBV5-1,TRBJ2-3,TRBD1,TGCGCCAGCAGCTTGGAGGGACAGAGCACAGATACGCAGTATTTT,CASSLEGQSTDTQYF
.,TRBV10-3,TRBJ2-2,TRBD1,TGTGCCATCGGTGGGACAGGGGAGAACACCGGGGAGCTGTTTTTT,CAIGGTGENTGELFF